These 9 T cell receptor beta chains came from one sample sequenced in a study of TIL therapy for anti-PD-1-resistant metastatic lung cancer. Time point denoted: pre-treatment sample, taken before nivolumab and TIL therapy. This was the immunoSEQ v3 assay. Clones were read by immunoSEQ multiplex PCR, and TCRdb kept only the in-frame ones, dropping some. The profile shows around 20,000 clones, about 80% of them singletons. Here the sequenced sample was blood, taken at baseline. The receptors derive from a person between 25 and 79 years old with non-small cell lung cancer.

The V and J genes are TRBV21-1 and TRBJ2-7; no check of the table's D call, TRBD1, against the DNA was made. TRBV21-1 is a known pseudogene. The CDR3 covers 16 residues. The CDR3 nucleotides are TGTGCCAGCAGCAAAAAACCGGGACACATCTCCTACGAGCAGTACTTC. It specifies CASSKKPGHISYEQYF.

The chain recombines TRBV19 with TRBJ2-2, with 16 bases that match TRBD2. CDR3 length: 18 amino acids. Germline loops: CDR1 LNHDA, CDR2 SQIVND (reference sequence). V shed 6 bases, J shed 3 bases, and the junction held 7 bases outside the gene matches. For the CDR3, the DNA is TGTGCCAGTAGACCGGGACTAGCGGGGGGGCGAGACACCGGGGAGCTGTTTTTT. Amino acids: CASRPGLAGGRDTGELFF. Variable domain in full (rest from reference TRBV19 and TRBJ2-2): DGGITQSPKYLFRKEGQNVTLSCEQNLNHDAMYWYRQDPGQGLRLIYYSQIVNDFQKGDIAEGYSVSREKKESFPLTVTSAQKNPTAFYLCASRPGLAGGRDTGELFFGEGSRLTVL.

This clone was counted a few times. The V and J genes are TRBV9 and TRBJ1-5; D is ambiguous. Trimming cost V 0 bases and J 1 base, with 11 bases left between them. CDR3 length equals 16 residues. CDR1 is SGDLS and CDR2 is YYNGEE in the germline V gene. CDR3 region: CASSVVGHGSNQPQHF. The CDR3 region has the DNA TGTGCCAGCAGCGTAGTAGGCCATGGGAGCAATCAGCCCCAGCATTTT.

The chain links TRBV19 to TRBJ1-5; 11 bases map to TRBD1. The ends lost 3 bases at V and 3 bases at J; junction bases unmatched: 4. CDR3 length: 16 amino acids. Germline V gene data show CDR1 as LNHDA and CDR2 as SQIVND (reference sequence). The CDR3 loop is CASSMGDRGFNQPQHF. The CDR3 DNA sequence: TGTGCCAGTAGTATGGGGGACAGGGGGTTCAATCAGCCCCAGCATTTT.

The chain joins TRBV19 to TRBJ2-3; possibly TRBD1 for D (6 bases). Germline V gene data show CDR1 as LNHDA and CDR2 as SQIVND (reference sequence). CDR3 length equals 15 residues. V lost 11 bases and J 7 bases, leaving 25 bases between the germline ends. CDR3 loop: CAAQAAGDVMNTQYF. CDR3 nucleotides: TGTGCCGCCCAAGCGGCAGGGGACGTCATGAATACGCAGTATTTT. The whole variable domain, filled in from reference TRBV19 and TRBJ2-3, reads DGGITQSPKYLFRKEGQNVTLSCEQNLNHDAMYWYRQDPGQGLRLIYYSQIVNDFQKGDIAEGYSVSREKKESFPLTVTSAQKNPTAFYLCAAQAAGDVMNTQYFGPGTRLTVL.

The J gene is TRBJ2-2, the V gene TRBV5-4; D is possibly TRBD2 (6 bases). Germline V gene lookup returns CDR1 SGHNT and CDR2 YYREEE (reference sequence). The V end lost 7 bases, the J end lost 1 base, and 11 bases lay between the germline ends. CDR3 size: 14 residues. CDR3 residues: CASAYGGNTGELFF. CDR3 bases: TGTGCCAGCGCCTACGGGGGGAACACCGGGGAGCTGTTTTTT. Full variable domain (outside the CDR3, taken from reference TRBV5-4 and TRBJ2-2): ETGVTQSPTHLIKTRGQQVTLRCSSQSGHNTVSWYQQALGQGPQFIFQYYREEENGRGNFPPRFSGLQFPNYSSELNVNALELDDSALYLCASAYGGNTGELFFGEGSRLTVL.

The chain recombines TRBV7-9 with TRBJ1-4; a possible D gene is TRBD1 (6 bases). This CDR3 comprises 13 residues. The V end lost 5 bases, the J end lost 13 bases, and 17 bases lay between the germline ends. The germline V gene encodes CDR1 SEHNR and CDR2 FQNEAQ (reference sequence). CDR3 DNA: TGTGCCAGCAGCCCCCTCCCGACAGGACCACTGTTTTTT. This gives the protein CASSPLPTGPLFF.

The chain uses TRBV6-4 and TRBJ1-2, with 9 bases matching TRBD1. Germline V gene lookup returns CDR1 MRHNA and CDR2 SNTAGT. This CDR3 spans 14 amino acids. V gave up 5 bases and J gave up 3 bases; unmatched junction bases: 4. The CDR3: CASSLDRGDYGYTF. DNA for the CDR3: TGTGCCAGCAGTTTGGACAGGGGCGACTATGGCTACACCTTC.

The chain uses TRBV4-2 and TRBJ1-5; D not certain. The V gene lost 0 bases and the J gene lost 7 bases, with 13 bases spanning the gap. Germline V CDR1 and CDR2: LGHNA, YNFKEQ. The CDR3 is made up of 15 amino acids. The CDR3: CASSQDGHLGQPQHF. The CDR3 DNA sequence: TGTGCCAGCAGCCAAGATGGTCATTTGGGACAGCCCCAGCATTTT.